This is a list of T cell receptor beta chains from one sample in a study of T cells after yellow fever vaccination. TCRdb analysed the 5' RACE reads with MiXCR anew, one entry per CDR3 protein. The sample shows 310,000 or so distinct CDR3 sequences, around 6.8% of them seen only once. The source was PBMCs, collected roughly 46 days after the first yellow fever vaccination. The origin of the receptors is a man younger than 30 who received the YFV17D yellow fever vaccine. Both conserved end residues are part of each CDR3. D genes are given only for firm matches. The listing skips clone size in some rows; elsewhere it reads once, few, many or a size class.

size: NA; J: TRBJ2-1; D: NA; V: TRBV25-1; DNA: TGTGCCAGCAGTGATCTTGGAAAGGGGCAGTCCTACAATGAGCAGTTCTTC; CDR3: CASSDLGKGQSYNEQFF
size: many; J: TRBJ2-1; D: NA; V: TRBV20-1; DNA: TGCAGTGCGGTCCGGGACCCGAATGAGCAGTTCTTC; CDR3: CSAVRDPNEQFF
size: NA; J: TRBJ2-7; D: NA; V: TRBV12-3/TRBV12-4; DNA: TGTGCCAGCAGGGATCGGTGGTACGAGCAGTACTTC; CDR3: CASRDRWYEQYF
size: many; J: TRBJ2-5; D: NA; V: TRBV7-2; DNA: TGTGCCAGCAGCTTAAACGGACACCAAGAGACCCAGTACTTC; CDR3: CASSLNGHQETQYF
size: many; J: TRBJ2-1; D: TRBD2; V: TRBV4-2; DNA: TGTGCCAGCAGCCCCAGCGGGGGGCCCTACAATGAGCAGTTCTTC; CDR3: CASSPSGGPYNEQFF
size: few; J: TRBJ1-2; D: NA; V: TRBV6-2/TRBV6-3; DNA: TGTGCCAGCAGTTCACCAGCCTCCTTTATAGGCTACACCTTC; CDR3: CASSSPASFIGYTF
size: few; J: TRBJ1-2; D: NA; V: TRBV5-6; DNA: TGTGCCAGCAGCTTGGAGTCGGGACTCTATGGCTACACCTTC; CDR3: CASSLESGLYGYTF
size: NA; J: TRBJ2-1; D: TRBD2; V: TRBV7-6; DNA: TGTGCCAGCAGCTTACAAGCGGGGGGGCTCAATGAGCAGTTCTTC; CDR3: CASSLQAGGLNEQFF
size: few; J: TRBJ2-1; D: TRBD2; V: TRBV12-3/TRBV12-4; DNA: TGTGCCAGCAGTTTCGGGACTAGCGGGGGGGCGGGTGAGCAGTTCTTC; CDR3: CASSFGTSGGAGEQFF
size: few; J: TRBJ1-2; D: NA; V: TRBV6-2/TRBV6-3; DNA: TGTGCCAGCAGTTATTGGACGGATGGCTACACCTTC; CDR3: CASSYWTDGYTF
size: NA; J: TRBJ2-3; D: NA; V: TRBV19; DNA: TGTGCCAGTAGTATAGCGTCAGATACGCAGTATTTT; CDR3: CASSIASDTQYF
size: NA; J: TRBJ2-2; D: NA; V: TRBV6-1; DNA: TGTGCCAGCAGTCCCCCCGGGGTGGGCACCGGGGAGCTGTTTTTT; CDR3: CASSPPGVGTGELFF
size: NA; J: TRBJ2-7; D: NA; V: TRBV20-1; DNA: TGCAGTGCTACCGACACCCGCGACTACGAGCAGTACTTC; CDR3: CSATDTRDYEQYF
size: NA; J: TRBJ2-7; D: TRBD2; V: TRBV19; DNA: TGTGCCAGTAGTATAGATGCTAGCGGGGGCTACGAGCAGTACTTC; CDR3: CASSIDASGGYEQYF
size: NA; J: TRBJ2-7; D: NA; V: TRBV28; DNA: TGTGCCAGCAGGTCCAGCCCGCGGTTGTACGAGCAGTACTTC; CDR3: CASRSSPRLYEQYF
size: NA; J: TRBJ1-1; D: NA; V: TRBV4-3; DNA: TGCGCCAGCGGGGATGAAGGTCGCACTGAAGCTTTCTTT; CDR3: CASGDEGRTEAFF
size: few; J: TRBJ2-6; D: NA; V: TRBV4-3; DNA: TGCGCCAGCAGCCAAGGGACCGGGGGCGCTGGGGCCAACGTCCTGACTTTC; CDR3: CASSQGTGGAGANVLTF
size: few; J: TRBJ1-2; D: TRBD1; V: TRBV7-2; DNA: TGTGCCAGCAGCACCGGACAGGGGGCGGGCTATGGCTACACCTTC; CDR3: CASSTGQGAGYGYTF
size: NA; J: TRBJ1-5; D: NA; V: TRBV5-1; DNA: TGCGCCAGCAGTGGAGGGATCAATCAGCCCCAGCATTTT; CDR3: CASSGGINQPQHF
size: NA; J: TRBJ1-4; D: NA; V: TRBV4-2; DNA: TGTGCCAGCAGCCAACTCGGACAGCCCACTAATGAAAAACTGTTTTTT; CDR3: CASSQLGQPTNEKLFF
size: few; J: TRBJ1-6; D: TRBD1; V: TRBV19; DNA: TGTGCCAGTAGTCGGGGACAGGGGGAATATAATTCACCCCTCCACTTT; CDR3: CASSRGQGEYNSPLHF
size: few; J: TRBJ2-1; D: NA; V: TRBV20-1; DNA: TGCAGTGCCTACGGTCGCGGGTGGTACAATGAGCAGTTCTTC; CDR3: CSAYGRGWYNEQFF
size: NA; J: TRBJ1-1; D: TRBD1; V: TRBV5-1; DNA: TGCGCCAGCAGCTTGGTCTCGCAGGGGGCGCGGACTGAAGCTTTCTTT; CDR3: CASSLVSQGARTEAFF
size: few; J: TRBJ2-3; D: TRBD2; V: TRBV5-1; DNA: TGCGCCAGCAGCCCCCTCAGTGCGGTAGCGGGAACAGATACGCAGTATTTT; CDR3: CASSPLSAVAGTDTQYF
size: NA; J: TRBJ2-7; D: NA; V: TRBV4-3; DNA: TGCGCCAGCAGCCAAGATCTTACCCCAGGGAAGAAGCAGTACTTC; CDR3: CASSQDLTPGKKQYF
size: few; J: TRBJ2-1; D: NA; V: TRBV20-1; DNA: TGCAGTGCTAGAGGAGGGACTGGTGAGCAGTTCTTC; CDR3: CSARGGTGEQFF
size: few; J: TRBJ1-1; D: TRBD1; V: TRBV29-1; DNA: TGCAGCGTCGATACAGGGGTCGCAGAAGCTTTCTTT; CDR3: CSVDTGVAEAFF
size: NA; J: TRBJ1-1; D: NA; V: TRBV4-1; DNA: TGCGCCAGCAGCCTTGTCACAGGGAGTCTCACTGAAGCTTTCTTT; CDR3: CASSLVTGSLTEAFF
size: few; J: TRBJ1-1; D: TRBD1; V: TRBV28; DNA: TGTGCCAGCAGTTTACAGGGGGCTTTGAGTACTTTCTTT; CDR3: CASSLQGALSTFF
size: NA; J: TRBJ1-6; D: NA; V: TRBV19; DNA: TGTGCCAGTAGTATAGGGACAGCGAATTCACCCCTCCACTTT; CDR3: CASSIGTANSPLHF
size: NA; J: TRBJ2-1; D: TRBD2; V: TRBV20-1; DNA: TGCAGTGCTAGAGCAGTAGCGGGGACGCCCGCAATGGGTGAGCAGTTCTTC; CDR3: CSARAVAGTPAMGEQFF
size: few; J: TRBJ2-3; D: TRBD2; V: TRBV7-3; DNA: TGTGCCAGCAGCTCCTCTAGCGGGGGGGCGAATACGCAGTATTTT; CDR3: CASSSSSGGANTQYF
size: NA; J: TRBJ1-1; D: TRBD1; V: TRBV5-4; DNA: TGTGCCAGCAGCTTGGCCGGGACAGAAATGAACACTGAAGCTTTCTTT; CDR3: CASSLAGTEMNTEAFF
size: NA; J: TRBJ1-1; D: NA; V: TRBV7-2; DNA: TGTGCCAGCAGCTTAGAAGTCGAAAACACTGAAGCTTTCTTT; CDR3: CASSLEVENTEAFF
size: many; J: TRBJ2-5; D: NA; V: TRBV7-2; DNA: TGTGCCAGCAGCACGTCCAGCTTTGAGACCCAGTACTTC; CDR3: CASSTSSFETQYF
size: NA; J: TRBJ2-3; D: TRBD2; V: TRBV12-3/TRBV12-4; DNA: TGTGCCAGCAGTTACCAGCGGGGGGGCGGGTTAGATACGCAGTATTTT; CDR3: CASSYQRGGGLDTQYF
size: NA; J: TRBJ1-5; D: TRBD1; V: TRBV12-3/TRBV12-4; DNA: TGTGCCAGCAGTTTTTCGGGACAGGGGGATCAGCCCCAGCATTTT; CDR3: CASSFSGQGDQPQHF
size: NA; J: TRBJ2-7; D: NA; V: TRBV18; DNA: TGTGCCAGCTCGCCCTCCGGGATCGGCGAGCAGTACTTC; CDR3: CASSPSGIGEQYF
size: NA; J: TRBJ1-5; D: NA; V: TRBV10-3; DNA: TGTGCCATCAGTGAGTCCAGACAAAAGAAGCAGCCCCAGCATTTT; CDR3: CAISESRQKKQPQHF
size: NA; J: TRBJ2-3; D: NA; V: TRBV15; DNA: TGTGCCACCAGCAGAGATAGGGTTGGGGGGCAAGATACGCAGTATTTT; CDR3: CATSRDRVGGQDTQYF
size: NA; J: TRBJ1-2; D: TRBD1; V: TRBV7-9; DNA: TGTGCCAGCAGTTTTAGACCGGGACAGGGGGCCGGTGGCTACACCTTC; CDR3: CASSFRPGQGAGGYTF
size: few; J: TRBJ2-3; D: NA; V: TRBV20-1; DNA: TGCAGTGCTAGAGGTAGTCAAGGCCTGTCCACAGATACGCAGTATTTT; CDR3: CSARGSQGLSTDTQYF
size: few; J: TRBJ2-5; D: TRBD2; V: TRBV5-1; DNA: TGCGCCAGCAGCTTAGCAGCGGGGTACCAAGAGACCCAGTACTTC; CDR3: CASSLAAGYQETQYF
size: few; J: TRBJ2-3; D: NA; V: TRBV11-2; DNA: TGTGCCAGCCTACAGGGTAGGGGAAATACGCAGTATTTT; CDR3: CASLQGRGNTQYF
size: few; J: TRBJ2-1; D: TRBD1; V: TRBV4-3; DNA: TGCGCCAGCAGCCCATACCTACAGGGGGCGAGGGTTTTCTTC; CDR3: CASSPYLQGARVFF
size: few; J: TRBJ1-1; D: NA; V: TRBV6-5; DNA: TGTGCCAGCAGTTCCCATTTTCAGGGATCCGGGGTGAACACTGAAGCTTTCTTT; CDR3: CASSSHFQGSGVNTEAFF
size: many; J: TRBJ2-3; D: NA; V: TRBV5-1; DNA: TGCGCCAGCAGCTTTGGGTCAGATACGCAGTATTTT; CDR3: CASSFGSDTQYF
size: NA; J: TRBJ1-2; D: NA; V: TRBV6-1; DNA: TGTGCCAGCAGCCAATCATACTATGGCTACACCTTC; CDR3: CASSQSYYGYTF
size: few; J: TRBJ2-1; D: TRBD2; V: TRBV9; DNA: TGTGCCAGCAGCCCACTAGCGTGGGCCTCCTACAATGAGGTGCAGTTCTTC; CDR3: CASSPLAWASYNEVQFF
size: NA; J: TRBJ2-5; D: NA; V: TRBV6-5; DNA: TGTGCCAGCAGTTACCACGAGACCCAGTACTTC; CDR3: CASSYHETQYF
size: few; J: TRBJ1-1; D: TRBD1; V: TRBV7-2; DNA: TGTGCCAGCAGCCTGTGGGACAGGGCCACTGAAGCTTTCTTT; CDR3: CASSLWDRATEAFF
size: NA; J: TRBJ1-5; D: NA; V: TRBV7-8; DNA: TGTGCCAGCAGCCCACGTCCCGGAGGTCAGCCCCAGCATTTT; CDR3: CASSPRPGGQPQHF
size: many; J: TRBJ1-1; D: NA; V: TRBV20-1; DNA: TGCAGTGCTAGACGACGGGGAGGGAACACTGAAGCTTTCTTT; CDR3: CSARRRGGNTEAFF
size: NA; J: TRBJ1-1; D: NA; V: TRBV10-3; DNA: TGTGCCATCAGTGAGGGGGGCCCCCTCACTGAAGCTTTCTTT; CDR3: CAISEGGPLTEAFF
size: few; J: TRBJ2-3; D: NA; V: TRBV6-2/TRBV6-3; DNA: TGTGCCAGCAGTTTTAGGACGACTAGCACAGATACGCAGTATTTT; CDR3: CASSFRTTSTDTQYF
size: NA; J: TRBJ1-5; D: NA; V: TRBV6-2/TRBV6-3; DNA: TGTGCCAGCAGTTACGCCAGCGGAGATAGCAATCAGCCCCAGCATTTT; CDR3: CASSYASGDSNQPQHF
size: few; J: TRBJ2-7; D: TRBD1; V: TRBV29-1; DNA: TGCAGCGTTGGGGACAGGGGGTCCTACGAGCAGTACTTC; CDR3: CSVGDRGSYEQYF
size: NA; J: TRBJ2-5; D: NA; V: TRBV11-3; DNA: TGTGCCAGCAGCTTACCCGGGGAGACCCAGTACTTC; CDR3: CASSLPGETQYF